This is a list of T cell receptor beta chains from one sample in a study of blood T cell repertoires in COVID-19. Here immunoSEQ multiplex PCR was the method, and the copy in TCRdb shows in-frame clones only, minus some. The table includes 400,000 to 450,000 clones, about 91% detected once. The sequencing sample was made of peripheral blood. These receptors came from a woman aged 45-65 years with COVID-19, enrolled during active disease. The CDR3 runs from the conserved cysteine through the conserved F or W. D genes are given only for firm matches. The listing skips clone size in some rows; elsewhere it reads once, few, many or a size class.

TGTGCCATCAGTGGAGACTTAGGCCAAGAGACCCAGTACTTC,CAISGDLGQETQYF,.,.,14,TRBV10-3,TRBJ2-5
TGCGCCAGCAGTGAGTCGCGGGGGCCTAGCACAGATACGCAGTATTTT,CASSESRGPSTDTQYF,.,.,16,TRBV10-1,TRBJ2-3
TGCGCCAGCAGTGAGTATCCGGGGAACACTGAAGCTTTCTTT,CASSEYPGNTEAFF,.,.,14,TRBV10-1,TRBJ1-1
TGTGCCAGCAGCCTGCTTCCGGGACAGGGGGCCGGGACCGGGGAGCTGTTTTTT,CASSLLPGQGAGTGELFF,.,TRBD1,18,TRBV14,TRBJ2-2
TGTGCCAGCAGGCAGACTAGCGGGGGCACCGGGGAGCTGTTTTTT,CASRQTSGGTGELFF,.,TRBD2,15,TRBV2,TRBJ2-2
TGTGCCAGCAGCCCGGGACTAGCGGGGGGGAATGAGCAGTTCTTC,CASSPGLAGGNEQFF,medium-sized,TRBD2,15,TRBV5-5,TRBJ2-1
TGTGCCAGCAGCGGCGGACTAGCGGGATACCAAGAGACCCAGTACTTC,CASSGGLAGYQETQYF,.,TRBD2,16,TRBV7-3,TRBJ2-5
TGTGCCAGCAGTCCAGATGGGGACAGGGGGTCTGAAGCTTTCTTT,CASSPDGDRGSEAFF,.,TRBD1,15,TRBV9,TRBJ1-1
TGCAGCGTTGAAAGACAGGGGTTGAACACTGAAGCTTTCTTT,CSVERQGLNTEAFF,.,TRBD1,14,TRBV29-1,TRBJ1-1
TGTGCCAGCGCCGAATGGGGACAGGGAAATGAAAAACTGTTTTTT,CASAEWGQGNEKLFF,.,TRBD1,15,TRBV2,TRBJ1-4
TGTGCCAGCAGCCATCCCGGGGGTCCGGACACGTGCGTCTTT,CASSHPGGPDTCVF,.,.,14,TRBV4-2,TRBJ1-1
TGTGCCTGGAGTGTCCCAGGGACAGGGGTGTTGAGGACGGATCAGCCCCAGCATTTT,CAWSVPGTGVLRTDQPQHF,.,TRBD1,19,TRBV30,TRBJ1-5
TGTGCCAGCAGCGTAGAACCGAACCGGAGGGCTTTCTTT,CASSVEPNRRAFF,.,.,13,TRBV9,TRBJ1-1
TGTGCCAGCAGGAGGGAATTTGAGGGCTACACCTTC,CASRREFEGYTF,.,.,12,TRBV12-3/TRBV12-4,TRBJ1-2
TGTGCCAGCAGCCAAGAGCTCACAGGGGCAACTAATGAAAAACTGTTTTTT,CASSQELTGATNEKLFF,few,TRBD1,17,TRBV4-2,TRBJ1-4
TGTGCCAGCAATAACGGTAGGGTGACAGGGGCCGCCGGCTACACCTTC,CASNNGRVTGAAGYTF,.,TRBD1,16,TRBV2,TRBJ1-2
TGCGCCAGCAGCCAAGGGCAGGAGCGGGGGGCCAATGAGCAGTTCTTC,CASSQGQERGANEQFF,once,TRBD2,16,TRBV4-1,TRBJ2-1
TGTGCCAGCAGCCTTGGAGGGATTCCTGAAGCTTTCTTT,CASSLGGIPEAFF,.,.,13,TRBV6-5,TRBJ1-1
TGTGCCTGGAGTTACCCACAGGTTACCGGTTCACCCCTCCACTTT,CAWSYPQVTGSPLHF,.,.,15,TRBV30,TRBJ1-6
TGTGCCAGCAGCCCGCGGGGGGAAACTGAAGCTTTCTTT,CASSPRGETEAFF,.,.,13,TRBV9,TRBJ1-1
TGTGCCAGCAGTGAAAATGGGCGACACTATGGCTACACCTTC,CASSENGRHYGYTF,.,.,14,TRBV6-1,TRBJ1-2
TGCGCCAGCAGCTTGGTGCAGGGAGGAGAGTCACCCCTCCACTTT,CASSLVQGGESPLHF,.,.,15,TRBV5-1,TRBJ1-6
TGTGCCAGCAGCGTAGGCGGGGGGGCCAGGGAGACCCAGTACTTC,CASSVGGGARETQYF,.,TRBD2,15,TRBV9,TRBJ2-5
TGTGCCAGTAGTATCACAGGGCGCACTGAAGCTTTCTTT,CASSITGRTEAFF,.,.,13,TRBV19,TRBJ1-1
TGTGCCAGCAGCCAAGGACGGGGTGAAGCTTTCTTT,CASSQGRGEAFF,.,.,12,TRBV3-1/TRBV3-2,TRBJ1-1
TGTGCCAGCAGCTTGAGCGGGGGGCCTTACAATGAGCAGTTCTTC,CASSLSGGPYNEQFF,once,TRBD2,15,TRBV3-1/TRBV3-2,TRBJ2-1
TGTGCCAGCAGTTTCCTACAGGGGGAAGCTTTCTTT,CASSFLQGEAFF,.,TRBD1,12,TRBV6-1,TRBJ1-1
TGTGCCAGTAGTACCCAGGGACTAGCGGGGGAAGAGACCCAGTACTTC,CASSTQGLAGEETQYF,.,TRBD2,16,TRBV19,TRBJ2-5
TGTGCCAGCAGCCCCGGCGGGGCCTCCTACGAGCAGTACTTC,CASSPGGASYEQYF,once,.,14,TRBV11-2,TRBJ2-7
TGCAGCGTTGTAGGACAGGGGAACACTGAAGCTTTCTTT,CSVVGQGNTEAFF,.,TRBD1,13,TRBV29-1,TRBJ1-1
TGTGCCAGCAGCCCTAGGGACTACCCCACCGGGGAGCTGTTTTTT,CASSPRDYPTGELFF,.,TRBD2,15,TRBV7-9,TRBJ2-2
TGTGCCAGCAGCCAAAGTGCCCGGAACTATGGCTACACCTTC,CASSQSARNYGYTF,.,.,14,TRBV4-2,TRBJ1-2
TGCGCCAGCAGCTTGGCCACAGGCCCATACGAGCAGTACTTC,CASSLATGPYEQYF,.,.,14,TRBV5-1,TRBJ2-7
TGTGCCAGTAGTATGGGCAGGCTGGACACTGAAGCTTTCTTT,CASSMGRLDTEAFF,.,.,14,TRBV19,TRBJ1-1
TGTGCCAGCAGAAACGACAGACTGAACACTGAAGCTTTCTTT,CASRNDRLNTEAFF,.,.,14,TRBV2,TRBJ1-1
TGTGCCAGCAGCTTAACTATCCGACAGGGGAGGGAAGCTTTCTTT,CASSLTIRQGREAFF,.,TRBD1,15,TRBV2,TRBJ1-1
TGCGCCAGCAGCTTGGACAGGCTAGGTCGGGGCTACACCTTC,CASSLDRLGRGYTF,.,.,14,TRBV5-1,TRBJ1-2
TGTGCCAGCAGCCAGGGACTCCCTCAGGGTACGCAGTATTTT,CASSQGLPQGTQYF,.,.,14,TRBV3-1/TRBV3-2,TRBJ2-3
TGTGCCAGCAGCGGGACAGGGGTAAATTACGGGGAGCTGTTTTTT,CASSGTGVNYGELFF,.,TRBD1,15,TRBV6-2/TRBV6-3,TRBJ2-2
TGTGCCAGCAGTTTTGCGGAGGATCAGCCCCAGCATTTT,CASSFAEDQPQHF,.,.,13,TRBV12-3/TRBV12-4,TRBJ1-5
TGTGCCAGTAGTATTACCCCCGCGGGATCGTTAAGCACAGATACGCAGTATTTT,CASSITPAGSLSTDTQYF,few,.,18,TRBV19,TRBJ2-3
TGCGCCAGCAGCTTCCACGCGGGGGCGGGAAATGAGCAGTTCTTC,CASSFHAGAGNEQFF,.,.,15,TRBV5-1,TRBJ2-1
TGTGCCAGCAGTTTGGCTCGATCGAATCAGCCCCAGCATTTT,CASSLARSNQPQHF,.,.,14,TRBV28,TRBJ1-5
TGTGCCAGTAGTATCGGGGGAAATCAGCCCCAGCATTTT,CASSIGGNQPQHF,.,.,13,TRBV19,TRBJ1-5
TGTGCCAGCAGTTCCGACAGTTTTAGCAATCAGCCCCAGCATTTT,CASSSDSFSNQPQHF,.,.,15,TRBV6-5,TRBJ1-5
TGTGCCATCAGTGAGGGGCTAGCGGGGGGGCAAGAGACCCAGTACTTC,CAISEGLAGGQETQYF,once,TRBD2,16,TRBV10-3,TRBJ2-5
TGTGCCAGCAGCGCCGGGCGGGGGAACACCGGGGAGCTGTTTTTT,CASSAGRGNTGELFF,.,.,15,TRBV5-5,TRBJ2-2
TGTGCCACCGGGACAGGGGTTCTCTCTGAAGCTTTCTTT,CATGTGVLSEAFF,.,TRBD1,13,TRBV7-9,TRBJ1-1
TGTGCCAGTAGTATGATTTTCGGGGAGTCCCGGGGTCCCTACGAGCAGTACTTC,CASSMIFGESRGPYEQYF,.,.,18,TRBV19,TRBJ2-7
TGTGCCAGCAGTGAAGCGACCCTCGGCGGGTACACTGAAGCTTTCTTT,CASSEATLGGYTEAFF,once,.,16,TRBV2,TRBJ1-1
TGTGCCAGCAGTTCCTTTGGCCTTCCCACAGATACGCAGTATTTT,CASSSFGLPTDTQYF,.,.,15,TRBV28,TRBJ2-3